The source of this TCR beta chain is a study of human T cells and chemical hapten exposure. Across the study: For sensitization, 2% DPC was applied to an approximately 2 cm by approximately 2 cm patch of upper inner arm skin.

Time point noted: patch test 3, about 24 weeks after DPC sensitization. Specified treatment: therapeutic diphenylcyclopropenone sensitization with weekly scalp DPC. Suited to DPC and affected by alopecia, the donors ranged from 18 to 70 years old. TCRdb called the RACE reads again in MiXCR, with one record for every CDR3 protein. Among more than 95,000 distinct CDR3 sequences, less than 40% were seen once, and the ten largest hold less than 3%. V lost 8 bases, J lost 2 bases, and 15 bases lay in between. From germline, CDR1 is MDHEN and CDR2 SYDVKM. This CDR3 has 14 amino acids. This clonotype was recorded a few times.

The TCR was taken from a man aged 35 to 55 with alopecia areata. Some clones in this sample may be carry-over from other donors' samples. The chain joins TRBV28 to TRBJ1-2; TRBD1 might be the D (6 bases). Material: whole blood, obtained in connection with sensitization to the hapten diphenylcyclopropenone (DPC). DNA for the CDR3: TGTGCCAGCCTTACAGGGAATCCAAACTATGGCTACACCTTC. The encoded protein is CASLTGNPNYGYTF.